The 32 T cell receptor beta chains presented below share a single source sample, sequenced in a study of blood T cell repertoires in COVID-19. Sequencing used immunoSEQ multiplex PCR; TCRdb keeps in-frame clones, though not all of them. The sample has roughly 210,000 clones, around 80% seen once. Input material: peripheral blood. Source of these receptors: a woman older than 75 with COVID-19, enrolled during active disease.

The gene calls are TRBV10-3 and TRBJ2-5; TRBD2 matches at 8 bases. The CDR3 is made up of 13 amino acids. CDR1 ENHRY and CDR2 SYGVKD come from the germline V gene. J was trimmed by 4 bases and V by 11 bases; bases with no gene match: 9. The CDR3 is CASGGGVGETQYF. The CDR3 DNA sequence: TGTGCCTCCGGGGGGGGAGTCGGAGAGACCCAGTACTTC.

V usage is TRBV28 and J usage is TRBJ1-5, with TRBD1 as a possible D gene (6 bases). The CDR3 sequence is 13 residues long. Trimming removed 6 bases at V and 6 bases at J, with 12 bases between. Germline assignment: CDR1 MDHEN and CDR2 SYDVKM. CDR3 DNA sequence: TGTGCCAGCAGGGCACCAGGGGCTCAGCCCCAGCATTTT. Protein: CASRAPGAQPQHF.

V is TRBV29-1 and J is TRBJ2-2, with 8 bases identical to TRBD2. V dropped 2 bases and J dropped 0; count of bases not matched to a gene: 11. Germline V gives CDR1 SQVTM, CDR2 ANQGSEA. The CDR3 consists of 18 residues. The CDR3 bases are TGCAGCGTTGAAAGCCGTCTAGCGGGCGACGCGAACACCGGGGAGCTGTTTTTT. Protein sequence: CSVESRLAGDANTGELFF.

This clone was seen only a few times. The chain uses TRBV24-1 and TRBJ2-3; 9 bases fit TRBD1. Trimming took 3 bases from V and 6 from J; bases not matched to a gene: 6. From germline, CDR1 is KGHDR and CDR2 SFDVKD. The CDR3 is 15 residues long. The CDR3 DNA is TGTGCCACCAGTGATCGACAGGGGGGAAGGGATACGCAGTATTTT. Protein: CATSDRQGGRDTQYF.

This clone occurred once. The V and J genes are TRBV7-2 and TRBJ1-2, with 8 bases that match TRBD1. V was clipped by 5 bases and J by 1 base; unmatched bases: 9. The CDR3 length is 16 residues. CDR1 SGHTA and CDR2 FQGNSA come from the germline V gene. CDR3 amino acids: CASSLGQGKINYGYTF. DNA of the CDR3: TGTGCCAGCAGCCTAGGACAGGGCAAGATTAACTATGGCTACACCTTC.

The chain's CDR3 is CATRTGRGNSNQPQHF. In DNA, the CDR3 is TGTGCCACTAGGACAGGGAGGGGGAATAGCAATCAGCCCCAGCATTTT. This sequence joins TRBV15 and TRBJ1-5; TRBD1 aligns across 8 bases. The CDR3 loop spans 16 amino acids. CDR1 and CDR2 (germline): LNHNV, YYDKDF (reference sequence). Unmatched junction bases numbered 10, after V lost 9 bases and J lost 0 bases.

The table lists this clone with a count of one. The chain links TRBV5-6 to TRBJ1-1; no definite D call. This CDR3 region has 13 residues. CDR1 is SGHDT and CDR2 is YYEEEE in the germline V gene. V was shortened by 0 bases and J by 2 bases, with 5 bases between the two germline ends. The CDR3 region is CASSLGRNTEAFF. In DNA, the CDR3 is TGTGCCAGCAGCTTGGGTCGTAACACTGAAGCTTTCTTT.

The V call is TRBV28, the J call TRBJ1-5; possibly TRBD1 for D (6 bases). V was trimmed by 7 bases and J by 6 bases, leaving 22 bases between them. Per germline, CDR1 MDHEN and CDR2 SYDVKM. The CDR3 is 16 amino acids. The CDR3 DNA reads TGTGCCAGCACTTTCAGCCCCAGGGGAAGGGGTCAGCCCCAGCATTTT. Translation gives CASTFSPRGRGQPQHF.

The chain couples TRBV7-2 to TRBJ2-5, with 11 bases identical to TRBD2. The CDR3 runs 18 residues. The germline V gene has CDR1 SGHTA and CDR2 FQGNSA. The V segment lost 4 bases and the J segment 2 bases; nucleotides outside the gene matches: 12. The CDR3 DNA reads as TGTGCCAGCAGCTCCGTTTCTAGCGGGGGGCGACCACAAGAGACCCAGTACTTC. Its protein is CASSSVSSGGRPQETQYF.

The chain carries TRBV28 and TRBJ1-2; TRBD1 aligns across 8 bases. Germline values: CDR1 MDHEN, CDR2 SYDVKM. Trimming at V came to 2 bases and at J to 8 bases, leaving 13 bases not matched to a gene. This CDR3 region has 16 residues. The CDR3 loop reads CASSLGTGPLPGGYTF. The CDR3 DNA reads TGTGCCAGCAGTTTAGGGACAGGTCCTCTCCCGGGGGGCTACACCTTC.

The rearrangement links TRBV6-5 to TRBJ2-2; 8 positions match TRBD1. This CDR3 contains 15 residues. Trimming took 6 bases from V and 0 from J; bases not matched to a gene: 3. In germline, CDR1 is MNHEY, CDR2 SVGAGI. CDR3 residues: CASRPTGANTGELFF. CDR3 bases: TGTGCCAGCAGACCGACAGGGGCGAACACCGGGGAGCTGTTTTTT.

V and J are TRBV24-1 and TRBJ2-1, with TRBD2 matching 7 bases. V was clipped by 9 bases and J by 8 bases; unmatched bases: 12. The germline CDR1 and CDR2 sequences are KGHDR and SFDVKD. The CDR3 loop spans 14 amino acids. The CDR3 bases are TGTGCCACCGCCGGGACTGGCGGGGGTTATGAGCAGTTCTTC. This sequence encodes CATAGTGGGYEQFF.

A word on this clone: The sample contains more than one DNA sequence encoding this CDR3. CDR3 loop: CASSHSGRGYTF. In DNA, the CDR3 is TGTGCCAGCAGCCATTCGGGTAGGGGCTACACCTTC. This chain links TRBV3-1 (or the pseudogene TRBV3-2) with TRBJ1-2; D unclear. The CDR3 has 12 amino acids. Germline CDR1 LGHDT, CDR2 YNNKEL (reference sequence). V was cut by 3 bases and J by 8 bases, with 10 bases left in between.

The chain employs TRBV19 and TRBJ2-1, with 9 nucleotides matching TRBD1. The germline V gene encodes CDR1 LNHDA and CDR2 SQIVND (reference sequence). With 6 bases clipped from V and 9 bases from J, the junction kept 6 bases outside the gene matches. The CDR3 is made up of 13 amino acids. The CDR3 DNA reads as TGTGCCAGTAGAGCGGGACAGGGCGGTGAGCAGTTCTTC. This translates into CASRAGQGGEQFF.

V is TRBV19 and J is TRBJ1-6; TRBD1 aligns across 10 bases. This CDR3 has 17 residues. Per the germline V gene, CDR1 is LNHDA and CDR2 is SQIVND (reference sequence). V was clipped by 5 bases and J by 5 bases; unmatched bases: 9. As DNA, the CDR3 is TGTGCCAGTAGTCCCATCGACAGGGGGCTCGATAATTCACCCCTCCACTTT. Its translation is CASSPIDRGLDNSPLHF. Together with reference TRBV19 and TRBJ1-6, the CDR3 gives the full variable domain: DGGITQSPKYLFRKEGQNVTLSCEQNLNHDAMYWYRQDPGQGLRLIYYSQIVNDFQKGDIAEGYSVSREKKESFPLTVTSAQKNPTAFYLCASSPIDRGLDNSPLHFGNGTRLTVT.

V usage is TRBV7-2 and J usage is TRBJ1-2, with D unclear. Trimming took 0 bases from V and 4 from J, leaving 12 bases between them. CDR3 length equals 15 residues. CDR1 SGHTA and CDR2 FQGNSA come from the germline V gene. The CDR3 DNA reads TGTGCCAGCAGCTTAGCAACCGGGAGCAGCTATGGCTACACCTTC. Its protein product is CASSLATGSSYGYTF. Variable domain in full (rest from reference TRBV7-2 and TRBJ1-2): GAGVSQSPSNKVTEKGKDVELRCDPISGHTALYWYRQSLGQGLEFLIYFQGNSAPDKSGLPSDRFSAERTGGSVSTLTIQRTQQEDSAVYLCASSLATGSSYGYTFGSGTRLTVV.

This chain uses TRBV11-3 with TRBJ2-1; the match to TRBD2 covers 13 bases. Looked up from germline, CDR1 is SGHNT and CDR2 is YENEEA. This CDR3 contains 15 residues. With V trimmed by 1 base and J by 9 bases, 3 bases remained unmatched. This CDR3 is CASSLGRLAGGEQFF. The CDR3 bases are TGTGCCAGCAGCTTAGGGCGACTAGCGGGGGGTGAGCAGTTCTTC.

The J gene is TRBJ1-5, the V gene TRBV4-1; tentative D call: TRBD1 (5 bases). Trimming took off 1 base at V and 4 bases at J, with 14 bases between the two ends. The CDR3 has 16 amino acids. Per germline, CDR1 MGHRA and CDR2 YSYEKL. The CDR3 region has the DNA TGCGCCAGCAGCCAAGCTCCTGGAGCAGGGAATCAGCCCCAGCATTTT. Amino acids: CASSQAPGAGNQPQHF.

V usage is TRBV5-1 and J usage is TRBJ2-3; D unclear. Trimming stripped 6 bases from V and 5 bases from J, with 13 bases between. Looked up from germline, CDR1 is SGHRS and CDR2 is YFSETQ. CDR3 size: 13 residues. This CDR3 reads CASTMSELDTQYF. As DNA, the CDR3 is TGCGCCAGCACGATGAGCGAACTAGATACGCAGTATTTT. The full variable domain, with the rest looked up from reference TRBV5-1 and TRBJ2-3, is KAGVTQTPRYLIKTRGQQVTLSCSPISGHRSVSWYQQTPGQGLQFLFEYFSETQRNKGNFPGRFSGRQFSNSRSEMNVSTLELGDSALYLCASTMSELDTQYFGPGTRLTVL.

The V and J genes are TRBV7-2 and TRBJ1-1, with D hard to call. Germline V gives CDR1 SGHTA, CDR2 FQGNSA. This CDR3 spans 13 amino acids. Trimming shortened V by 8 bases and J by 11 bases, and 21 bases separated the two germline ends. Written as DNA, the CDR3 is TGTGCCAGCTTACAGCTTTCCTCGGGGTTTGCTTTCTTT. This encodes CASLQLSSGFAFF. Variable domain in full (rest from reference TRBV7-2 and TRBJ1-1): GAGVSQSPSNKVTEKGKDVELRCDPISGHTALYWYRQSLGQGLEFLIYFQGNSAPDKSGLPSDRFSAERTGGSVSTLTIQRTQQEDSAVYLCASLQLSSGFAFFGQGTRLTVV.

CDR3 loop: CASSVGLAGGESSYNEQFF. For the CDR3, the DNA is TGTGCCAGCAGCGTAGGGCTAGCGGGGGGAGAGAGCTCCTACAATGAGCAGTTCTTC. The chain has TRBV9 and TRBJ2-1; 11 bases agree with TRBD2. CDR1 and CDR2 from the germline V gene are SGDLS and YYNGEE. With V trimmed by 0 bases and J by 0 bases, 8 bases remained unmatched. CDR3 length: 19 amino acids.

The chain couples TRBV30 to TRBJ1-5; unclear D gene. With 0 bases removed from V and 4 bases from J, the gap between germline ends came to 13 bases. The germline V gene has CDR1 GTSNPN and CDR2 SVGIG (reference sequence). This CDR3 contains 15 residues. The DNA for the CDR3 is TGTGCCTGGAGTGTCGGAGGCCGCGGGAATCAGCCCCAGCATTTT. It is translated as CAWSVGGRGNQPQHF.

The gene calls are TRBV2 and TRBJ1-2; D possibly corresponds to TRBD1 (5 bases). The ends were cut back, 2 bases at V and 0 bases at J, with 10 bases in the middle. This CDR3 is built from 15 residues. Germline V gives CDR1 SNHLY, CDR2 FYNNEI. CDR3 protein: CASSEFQGSNYGYTF. The CDR3 DNA is TGTGCCAGCAGTGAATTTCAGGGTTCTAACTATGGCTACACCTTC. The whole variable domain, remainder taken from reference TRBV2 and TRBJ1-2, is EPEVTQTPSHQVTQMGQEVILRCVPISNHLYFYWYRQILGQKVEFLVSFYNNEISEKSEIFDDQFSVERPDGSNFTLKIRSTKLEDSAMYFCASSEFQGSNYGYTFGSGTRLTVV.

The CDR3 here is CASSWPLGAGGADTQYF. CDR3 nucleotide sequence: TGTGCCAGCAGCTGGCCCCTGGGGGCGGGGGGTGCAGATACGCAGTATTTT. J is TRBJ2-3 and V is TRBV11-2, with 8 bases lining up with TRBD2. Germline lookup yields CDR1 SGHAT and CDR2 FQNNGV. The CDR3 loop spans 17 amino acids. Trimming at V came to 4 bases and at J to 4 bases, leaving 13 bases not matched to a gene. The full variable domain, with the rest looked up from reference TRBV11-2 and TRBJ2-3, is EAGVAQSPRYKIIEKRQSVAFWCNPISGHATLYWYQQILGQGPKLLIQFQNNGVVDDSQLPKDRFSAERLKGVDSTLKIQPAKLEDSAVYLCASSWPLGAGGADTQYFGPGTRLTVL.

The gene calls are TRBV10-3 and TRBJ1-2; 10 positions agree with TRBD1. Germline trimming cut 7 bases from V and 9 bases from J; bases unmatched to any gene: 8. The CDR3 is 13 residues long. CDR1 is ENHRY and CDR2 is SYGVKD in the germline V gene. The chain's CDR3 is CAIKNGTGDRYTF. Here the CDR3 DNA reads TGTGCCATCAAGAACGGGACAGGGGATCGCTACACCTTC.

This clone has just one count. Other nucleotide sequences from this sample produce the same CDR3. The J gene is TRBJ2-5, the V gene TRBV9; 12 nucleotides line up with TRBD2. J was trimmed by 2 bases and V by 0 bases; bases with no gene match: 2. CDR3 size: 16 residues. CDR1 SGDLS and CDR2 YYNGEE come from the germline V gene. CDR3 DNA sequence: TGTGCCAGCAGCGTAGCTACTAGCGGGGGGCAAGAGACCCAGTACTTC. Translation gives CASSVATSGGQETQYF.

The chain recombines TRBV7-9 with TRBJ1-2, with D possibly matching TRBD1 (6 bases). Germline CDR1 SEHNR, CDR2 FQNEAQ (reference sequence). V lost 1 base and J 4 bases, leaving 10 bases between the germline ends. The CDR3 has 14 amino acids. This chain's CDR3 is CASSLGTVGYGYTF. The CDR3 DNA reads as TGTGCCAGCAGCTTAGGGACAGTCGGCTATGGCTACACCTTC.

The V and J genes are TRBV10-3 and TRBJ2-6, with 10 bases lining up with TRBD1. Germline V CDR1 and CDR2: ENHRY, SYGVKD. Losses at the gene ends were 4 bases for V and 3 bases for J; bases not matched to a gene: 6. There are 17 residues in the CDR3. The CDR3 sequence: CAISVGDRGGGANVLTF. In DNA, the CDR3 is TGTGCCATCAGTGTGGGGGACAGGGGTGGTGGGGCCAACGTCCTGACTTTC.

The chain recombines TRBV20-1 with TRBJ1-2, with D maybe TRBD1 (5 bases). V lost 3 bases, J lost 4 bases, and 12 bases lay in between. Germline loops: CDR1 DFQATT, CDR2 SNEGSKA (reference sequence). CDR3 length equals 13 residues. The CDR3 loop reads CSASAGLGYGYTF. In nucleotides, the CDR3 is TGCAGTGCTAGTGCAGGGCTGGGCTATGGCTACACCTTC.

This clone was counted only a few times. V is TRBV27 and J is TRBJ2-4; 9 bases are shared with TRBD1. Per the germline V gene, CDR1 is MNHEY and CDR2 is SMNVEV (reference sequence). The junction had 10 bases not matched to a gene; V was cut back by 5 bases and J by 8 bases. The CDR3 totals 15 residues. DNA of the CDR3: TGTGCCAGCAGTCCTACCGGGACAGGGTTACACATTCAGTACTTC. It encodes CASSPTGTGLHIQYF.

This clone showed up just a few times. The V gene is TRBV6-5, the J gene TRBJ1-2, with 8 nucleotides matching TRBD1. Unmatched junction bases numbered 14, after V lost 11 bases and J lost 6 bases. This CDR3 has 14 residues. Germline CDR1 is MNHEY and CDR2 is SVGAGI. This CDR3 reads CALEQGAPEHGYTF. The CDR3 DNA reads TGTGCCCTAGAGCAGGGGGCCCCAGAGCATGGCTACACCTTC.

The sample holds one count of this clone. This chain connects TRBV11-2 to TRBJ2-1, with D possibly TRBD2 on 5 matching bases. V was trimmed by 0 bases and J by 5 bases, leaving 17 bases between them. The length of the CDR3 is 17 residues. Germline V gene sequence: CDR1 SGHAT, CDR2 FQNNGV. CDR3 sequence reads: CASSLEGAQTTHNEQFF. CDR3 nucleotides: TGTGCCAGCAGCTTAGAGGGAGCTCAGACCACACACAATGAGCAGTTCTTC. Supplemented by reference TRBV11-2 and TRBJ2-1, the full variable domain reads EAGVAQSPRYKIIEKRQSVAFWCNPISGHATLYWYQQILGQGPKLLIQFQNNGVVDDSQLPKDRFSAERLKGVDSTLKIQPAKLEDSAVYLCASSLEGAQTTHNEQFFGPGTRLTVL.